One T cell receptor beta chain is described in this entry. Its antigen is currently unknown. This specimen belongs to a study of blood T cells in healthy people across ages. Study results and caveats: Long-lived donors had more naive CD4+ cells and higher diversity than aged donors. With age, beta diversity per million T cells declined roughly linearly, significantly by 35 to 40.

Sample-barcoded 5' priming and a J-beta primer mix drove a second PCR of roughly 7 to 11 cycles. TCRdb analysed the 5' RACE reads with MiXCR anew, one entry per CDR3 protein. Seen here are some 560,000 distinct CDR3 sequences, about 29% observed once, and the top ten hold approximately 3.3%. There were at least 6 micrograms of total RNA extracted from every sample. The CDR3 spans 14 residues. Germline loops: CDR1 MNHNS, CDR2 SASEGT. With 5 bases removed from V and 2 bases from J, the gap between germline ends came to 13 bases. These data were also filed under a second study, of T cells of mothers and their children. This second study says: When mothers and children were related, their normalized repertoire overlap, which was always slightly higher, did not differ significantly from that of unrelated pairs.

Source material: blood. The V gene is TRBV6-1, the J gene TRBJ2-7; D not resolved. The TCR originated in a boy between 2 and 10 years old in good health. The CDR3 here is CASSPGRYPYEQYF. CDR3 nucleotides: TGTGCCAGCAGTCCTGGACGGTACCCCTACGAGCAGTACTTC.